Presented here are 7 T cell receptor beta chains from one specimen sequenced in a study of cytomegalovirus exposure and HLA in healthy donors. 13 Jbeta primers and 60 Vbeta primers were used for the PCR. Clones were read by immunoSEQ multiplex PCR, and TCRdb kept only the in-frame ones, dropping some. Here the sample spans 60,000 to 80,000 clones, over 60% being singletons. The sequencing input was PBMCs. These receptors all stem from a woman in her thirties in good health and CMV-seronegative.

The rearrangement links TRBV6-5 to TRBJ2-1; D remains unclear. V lost 7 bases and J lost 8, with 18 bases in between. CDR1 is MNHEY and CDR2 is SVGAGI in the germline V gene. There are 14 residues in the CDR3. The CDR3 DNA is TGTGCCAGCACCGATCCGGGTATCGTGGATGAGCAGTTCTTC. Its translation: CASTDPGIVDEQFF.

J is TRBJ1-5 and V is TRBV11-2, with no clear D. The CDR3 consists of 13 residues. CDR1 is SGHAT and CDR2 is FQNNGV in the germline V gene. The ends were cut back, 5 bases at V and 6 bases at J, with 11 bases in the middle. CDR3 coding DNA: TGTGCCAGCAGCCCAGAAGCTAGTCAGCCCCAGCATTTT. It specifies CASSPEASQPQHF.

The DNA for the CDR3 is TGTGCCAGCAGCCAAGACTGGGGGACTAGCGCTATTGGCTCCTACAATGAGCAGTTCTTC. Its protein product is CASSQDWGTSAIGSYNEQFF. V gene TRBV4-2 combines with J gene TRBJ2-1, with 10 bases matching TRBD2. CDR3 length equals 20 residues. CDR1 is LGHNA, CDR2 YNFKEQ, per germline. Trimming cost V 0 bases and J 0 bases; bases outside gene matches: 11.

The chain has TRBV6-5 and TRBJ2-3; 7 nucleotides align to TRBD1. CDR3 length: 13 amino acids. V was clipped by 11 bases and J by 3 bases; unmatched bases: 8. Looked up from germline, CDR1 is MNHEY and CDR2 is SVGAGI. In nucleotides, the CDR3 is TGTGCCGTCCGGGACAGTCGAACAGATACGCAGTATTTT. Protein sequence: CAVRDSRTDTQYF.

CDR3 DNA: TGTGCCAGCAGTGACGAGCTTTTAGCCAAAAACATTCAGTACTTC. Translating it yields CASSDELLAKNIQYF. V is TRBV2 and J is TRBJ2-4; no firm D call. The V end lost 3 bases, the J end lost 0 bases, and 9 bases lay between the germline ends. This CDR3 comprises 15 residues. Germline V lookup: CDR1 SNHLY, CDR2 FYNNEI.

The chain recombines TRBV30 with TRBJ1-2; tentatively, D is TRBD1 (6 bases). The CDR3 contains 13 residues. CDR1 is GTSNPN, CDR2 SVGIG, per germline (reference sequence). V lost 5 bases to trimming and J lost 2 bases, with 12 bases between them. The CDR3 protein is CAWRTGRNYGYTF. The CDR3 DNA reads TGTGCCTGGCGAACAGGGAGAAACTATGGCTACACCTTC.

This sequence joins TRBV6-7 and TRBJ2-7, with 12 nucleotides matching TRBD2. TRBV6-7 has ORF status, its function being uncertain. Trimming at V came to 6 bases and at J to 4 bases, leaving 13 bases not matched to a gene. The CDR3 is 17 amino acids. The CDR3 DNA reads as TGTGCCAGCAGGGATTTCCTGACTAGCGGGAGCCCTTACGAGCAGTACGTC. Translating it yields CASRDFLTSGSPYEQYV.